This T cell receptor (beta chain) was identified during a study of glioma-infiltrating T cells after dendritic cell vaccination. This clone was observed once. Assay used: immunoSEQ multiplex PCR; TCRdb lists only in-frame clones, some missing. The sample has roughly 52,000 clones; 65% to 90% are singletons. V shed 4 bases and J shed 3 bases, with 13 bases lying between them. The CDR3 length is 15 residues. Germline CDR1 and CDR2: LGHNA and YNFKEQ. The chain links TRBV4-2 to TRBJ2-1, with D unclear. This specimen consisted of blood, obtained before dendritic cell vaccination. This TCR was sampled from a human donor with glioblastoma. The DNA for the CDR3 is TGTGCCAGCAGCCGGGTGGAGAGCGACTACAATGAGCAGTTCTTC. Its translation is CASSRVESDYNEQFF.